The following is a TCR beta chain sequence with its context. Antigen specificity is unknown. Compared with germline, one end of the junction differs, possibly owing to a read error. The V gene's germline CDR1 is SGHRS and CDR2 YFSETQ. The length of the CDR3 is 16 residues. Individuals who donated were healthy Caucasians from Russia aged roughly 6 to 100. This sample stems from a study of blood T cells in healthy people across ages. Study findings and constraints: CMV status of donors was unknown, possibly confounding expanded clonotype changes.

The use of a sample-barcoded 5' primer and a J-beta primer mix characterized a second PCR of about 7 to 12 cycles. A single record per CDR3 protein comes from TCRdb applying MiXCR to the 5' RACE reads. The table has some 1.5 million distinct CDR3 sequences, roughly 27% seen once. The clonotype originates from a woman in her thirties in good health. This chain connects TRBV5-1 to TRBJ2-2; D perhaps matches TRBD1 (8 bases). Sample: blood. CDR3 loop: CASSRSRDRFAGELCF. The CDR3 DNA is TGCGCCAGCAGCCGCAGCCGGGACAGGTTCGCGGGGGAGCTGTGTTTT.